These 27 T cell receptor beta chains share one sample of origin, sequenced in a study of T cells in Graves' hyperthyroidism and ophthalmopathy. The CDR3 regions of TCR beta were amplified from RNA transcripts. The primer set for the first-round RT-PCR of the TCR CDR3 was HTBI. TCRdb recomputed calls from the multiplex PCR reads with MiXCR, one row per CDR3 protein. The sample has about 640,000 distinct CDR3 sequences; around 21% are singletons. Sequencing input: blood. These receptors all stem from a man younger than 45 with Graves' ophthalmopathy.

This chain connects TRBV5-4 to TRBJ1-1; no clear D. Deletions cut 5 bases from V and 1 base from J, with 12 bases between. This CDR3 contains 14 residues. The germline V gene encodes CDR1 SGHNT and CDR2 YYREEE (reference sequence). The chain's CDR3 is CASSIGVGNTEAFF. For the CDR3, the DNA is TGTGCCAGCAGTATTGGGGTGGGGAACACTGAAGCTTTCTTT.

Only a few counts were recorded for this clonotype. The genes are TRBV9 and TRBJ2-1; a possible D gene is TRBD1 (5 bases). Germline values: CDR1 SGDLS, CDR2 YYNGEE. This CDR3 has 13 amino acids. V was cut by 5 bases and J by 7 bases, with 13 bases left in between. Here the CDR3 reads CASRGHSGNEQFF. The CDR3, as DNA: TGTGCCAGCAGAGGACACTCCGGGAATGAGCAGTTCTTC. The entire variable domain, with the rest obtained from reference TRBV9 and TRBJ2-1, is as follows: DSGVTQTPKHLITATGQRVTLRCSPRSGDLSVYWYQQSLDQGLQFLIQYYNGEERAKGNILERFSAQQFPDLHSELNLSSLELGDSALYFCASRGHSGNEQFFGPGTRLTVL.

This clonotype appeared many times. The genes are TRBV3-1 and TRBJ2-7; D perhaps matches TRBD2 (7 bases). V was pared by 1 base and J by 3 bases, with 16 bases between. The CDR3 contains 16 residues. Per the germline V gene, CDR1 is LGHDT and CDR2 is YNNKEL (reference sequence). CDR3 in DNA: TGTGCCAGCAGCCAAGGCCCCTCGGGGGGCGGCTACGAGCAGTACTTC. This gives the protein CASSQGPSGGGYEQYF.

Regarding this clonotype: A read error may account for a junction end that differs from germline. The CDR3 is CASSFGDRGTDTQYF. CDR3 coding DNA: TGTGCCAGCAGCTTCGGGGACAGGGGCACAGATACGCAGTATTTT. The chain carries TRBV5-1 and TRBJ2-3; the match to TRBD1 covers 9 bases. This CDR3 has 15 amino acids. Germline V lookup: CDR1 SGHRS, CDR2 YFSETQ. Supplemented by reference TRBV5-1 and TRBJ2-3, the full variable domain reads KAGVTQTPRYLIKTRGQQVTLSCSPISGHRSVSWYQQTPGQGLQFLFEYFSETQRNKGNFPGRFSGRQFSNSRSEMNVSTLELGDSALYLCASSFGDRGTDTQYFGPGTRLTVL.

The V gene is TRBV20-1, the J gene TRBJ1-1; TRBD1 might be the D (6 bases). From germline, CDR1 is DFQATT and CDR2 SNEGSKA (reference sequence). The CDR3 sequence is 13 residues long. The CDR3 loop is CREGGSANTEAFF. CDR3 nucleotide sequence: TGCAGGGAGGGGGGTTCAGCGAACACTGAAGCTTTCTTT.

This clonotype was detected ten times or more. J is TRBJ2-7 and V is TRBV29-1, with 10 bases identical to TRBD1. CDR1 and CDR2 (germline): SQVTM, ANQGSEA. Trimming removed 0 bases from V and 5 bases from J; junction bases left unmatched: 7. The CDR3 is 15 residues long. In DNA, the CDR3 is TGCAGCGTTGAAGAGGCCGGGACAGGGGTGGACGAGCAGTACTTC. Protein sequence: CSVEEAGTGVDEQYF.

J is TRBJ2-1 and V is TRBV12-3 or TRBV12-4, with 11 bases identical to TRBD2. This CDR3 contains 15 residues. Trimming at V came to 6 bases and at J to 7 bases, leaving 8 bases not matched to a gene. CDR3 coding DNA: TGTGCCAGCAGCCCGAAGACTAGCGGGGCAAATGAGCAGTTCTTC. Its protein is CASSPKTSGANEQFF.

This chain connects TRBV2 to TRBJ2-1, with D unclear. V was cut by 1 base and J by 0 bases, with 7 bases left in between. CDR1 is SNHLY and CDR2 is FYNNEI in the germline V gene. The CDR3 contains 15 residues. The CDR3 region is CASSEGSVSYNEQFF. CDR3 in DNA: TGTGCCAGCAGTGAAGGATCGGTCTCCTACAATGAGCAGTTCTTC.

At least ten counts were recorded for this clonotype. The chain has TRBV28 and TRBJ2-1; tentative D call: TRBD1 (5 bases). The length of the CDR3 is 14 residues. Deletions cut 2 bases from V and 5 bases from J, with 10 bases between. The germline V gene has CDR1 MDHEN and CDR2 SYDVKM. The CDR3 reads CASSLSQGNNEQFF. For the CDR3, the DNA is TGTGCCAGCAGTTTAAGTCAGGGAAACAATGAGCAGTTCTTC.

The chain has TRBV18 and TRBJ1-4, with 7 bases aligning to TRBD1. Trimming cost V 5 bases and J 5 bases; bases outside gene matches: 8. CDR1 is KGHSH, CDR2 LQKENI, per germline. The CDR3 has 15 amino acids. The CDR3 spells CASSERGQINEKLFF. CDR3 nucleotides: TGTGCCAGCTCAGAGCGGGGACAGATAAATGAAAAACTGTTTTTT. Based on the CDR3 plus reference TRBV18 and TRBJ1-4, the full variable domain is NAGVMQNPRHLVRRRGQEARLRCSPMKGHSHVYWYRQLPEEGLKFMVYLQKENIIDESGMPKERFSAEFPKEGPSILRIQQVVRGDSAAYFCASSERGQINEKLFFGSGTQLSVL.

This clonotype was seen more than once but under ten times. Written as DNA, the CDR3 is TGTGCCAGCAGCGTAGACCGAGCCAGTGAAAAACTGTTTTTT. Translating it yields CASSVDRASEKLFF. The chain carries TRBV9 and TRBJ1-4; D not certain. Trimming removed 0 bases from V and 7 bases from J, with 10 bases in between. From germline, CDR1 is SGDLS and CDR2 YYNGEE. The CDR3 has 14 amino acids.

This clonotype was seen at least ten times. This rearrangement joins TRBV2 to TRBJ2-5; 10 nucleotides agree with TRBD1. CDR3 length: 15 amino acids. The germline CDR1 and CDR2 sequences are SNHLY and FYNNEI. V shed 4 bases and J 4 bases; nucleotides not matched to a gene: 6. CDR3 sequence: CASSAGTGVGETQYF. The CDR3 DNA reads TGTGCCAGCAGTGCCGGGACAGGGGTTGGAGAGACCCAGTACTTC.

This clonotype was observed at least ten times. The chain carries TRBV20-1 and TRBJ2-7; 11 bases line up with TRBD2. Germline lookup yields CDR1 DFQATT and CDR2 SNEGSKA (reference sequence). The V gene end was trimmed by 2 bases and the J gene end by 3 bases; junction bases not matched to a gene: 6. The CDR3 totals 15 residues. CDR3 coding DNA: TGCAGTGCTAGACCCCTACTAGCGGGAGACTACGAGCAGTACTTC. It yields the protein CSARPLLAGDYEQYF.

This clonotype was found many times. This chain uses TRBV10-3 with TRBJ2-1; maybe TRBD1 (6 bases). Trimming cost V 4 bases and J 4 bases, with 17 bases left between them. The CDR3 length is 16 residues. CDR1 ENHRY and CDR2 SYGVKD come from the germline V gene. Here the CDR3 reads CAISGGGRPSYNEQFF. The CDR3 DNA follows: TGTGCCATCAGTGGTGGGGGCAGGCCTTCATACAATGAGCAGTTCTTC.

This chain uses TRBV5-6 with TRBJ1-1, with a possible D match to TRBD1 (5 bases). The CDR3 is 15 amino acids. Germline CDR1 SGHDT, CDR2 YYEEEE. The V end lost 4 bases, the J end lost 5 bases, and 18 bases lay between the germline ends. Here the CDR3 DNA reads TGTGCCAGCAGCGCAAGCAGGGTCCTGGGGACTGAAGCTTTCTTT. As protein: CASSASRVLGTEAFF.

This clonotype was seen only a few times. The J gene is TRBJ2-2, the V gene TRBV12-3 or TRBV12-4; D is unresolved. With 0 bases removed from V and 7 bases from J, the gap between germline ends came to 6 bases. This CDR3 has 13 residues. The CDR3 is CASSLARSGELFF. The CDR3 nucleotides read TGTGCCAGCAGTTTAGCACGGAGCGGGGAGCTGTTTTTT.

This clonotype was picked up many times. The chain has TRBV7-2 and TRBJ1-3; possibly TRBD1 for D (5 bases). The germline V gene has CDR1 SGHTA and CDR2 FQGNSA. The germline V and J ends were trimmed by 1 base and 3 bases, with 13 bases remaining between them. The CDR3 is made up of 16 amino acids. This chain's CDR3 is CASSLGAGSFGNTIYF. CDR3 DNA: TGTGCCAGCAGCTTAGGAGCAGGGTCCTTTGGAAACACCATATATTTT.

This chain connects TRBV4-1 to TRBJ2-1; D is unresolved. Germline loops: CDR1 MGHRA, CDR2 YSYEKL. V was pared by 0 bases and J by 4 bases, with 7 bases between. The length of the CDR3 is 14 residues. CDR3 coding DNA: TGCGCCAGCAGCCAAGAATACGGGTACAATGAGCAGTTCTTC. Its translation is CASSQEYGYNEQFF.

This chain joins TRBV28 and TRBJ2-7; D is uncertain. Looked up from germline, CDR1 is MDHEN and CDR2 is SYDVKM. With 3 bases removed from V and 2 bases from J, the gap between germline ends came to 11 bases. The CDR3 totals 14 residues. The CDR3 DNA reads TGTGCCAGCAGTTTTGGGCAGGAGACCTACGAGCAGTACTTC. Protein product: CASSFGQETYEQYF.

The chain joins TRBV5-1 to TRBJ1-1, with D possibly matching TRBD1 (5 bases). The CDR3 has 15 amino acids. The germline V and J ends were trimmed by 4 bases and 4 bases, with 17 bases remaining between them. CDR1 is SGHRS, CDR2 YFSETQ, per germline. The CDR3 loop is CASSPDTLGVTEAFF. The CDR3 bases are TGCGCCAGCAGCCCGGACACCTTGGGAGTCACTGAAGCTTTCTTT.

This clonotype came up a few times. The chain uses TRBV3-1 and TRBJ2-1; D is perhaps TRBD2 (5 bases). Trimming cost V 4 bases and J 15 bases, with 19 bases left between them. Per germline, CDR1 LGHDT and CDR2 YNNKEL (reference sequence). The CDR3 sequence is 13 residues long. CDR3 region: CASSPNNRGLGFF. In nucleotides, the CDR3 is TGTGCCAGCAGCCCGAATAACAGAGGGCTCGGGTTCTTC.

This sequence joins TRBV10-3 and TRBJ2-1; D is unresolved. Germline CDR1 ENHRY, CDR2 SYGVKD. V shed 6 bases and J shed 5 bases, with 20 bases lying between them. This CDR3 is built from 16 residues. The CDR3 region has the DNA TGTGCCATCAGCGTTGCCGATGCCGCGAGAGACAATGAGCAGTTCTTC. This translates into CAISVADAARDNEQFF.

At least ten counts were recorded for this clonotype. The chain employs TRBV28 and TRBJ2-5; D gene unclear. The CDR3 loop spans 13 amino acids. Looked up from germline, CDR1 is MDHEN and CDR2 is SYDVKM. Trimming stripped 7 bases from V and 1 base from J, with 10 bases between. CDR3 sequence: CASTPITQETQYF. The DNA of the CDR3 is TGTGCCAGCACCCCTATCACCCAAGAGACCCAGTACTTC.

This chain's CDR3 is CAWSVRRGQYYKTYEQYF. The CDR3 DNA follows: TGTGCCTGGAGTGTACGAAGGGGGCAGTATTATAAGACCTACGAGCAGTACTTC. The chain carries TRBV30 and TRBJ2-7, with 7 bases that match TRBD1. V was clipped by 0 bases and J by 2 bases; unmatched bases: 16. The germline gives CDR1 GTSNPN, CDR2 SVGIG (reference sequence). CDR3 length equals 18 residues.

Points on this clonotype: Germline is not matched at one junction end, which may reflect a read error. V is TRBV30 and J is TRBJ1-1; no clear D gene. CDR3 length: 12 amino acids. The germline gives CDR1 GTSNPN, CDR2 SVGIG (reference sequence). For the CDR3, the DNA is TGTGCCCGGAGTGGGTTTAACACTGAAGCTTTCTTT. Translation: CARSGFNTEAFF.

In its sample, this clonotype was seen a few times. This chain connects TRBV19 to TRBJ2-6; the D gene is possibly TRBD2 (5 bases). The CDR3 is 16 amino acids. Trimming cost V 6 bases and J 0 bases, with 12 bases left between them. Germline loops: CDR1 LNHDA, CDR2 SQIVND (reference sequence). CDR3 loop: CASSPRRDSGANVLTF. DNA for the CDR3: TGTGCCAGTAGCCCCCGACGGGACTCTGGGGCCAACGTCCTGACTTTC.

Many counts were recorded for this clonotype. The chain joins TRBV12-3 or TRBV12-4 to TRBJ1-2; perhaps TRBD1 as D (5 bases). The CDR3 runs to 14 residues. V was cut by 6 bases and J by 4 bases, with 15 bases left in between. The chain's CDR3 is CASSQIGTAYGYTF. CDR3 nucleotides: TGTGCCAGCAGCCAGATCGGGACTGCCTATGGCTACACCTTC.